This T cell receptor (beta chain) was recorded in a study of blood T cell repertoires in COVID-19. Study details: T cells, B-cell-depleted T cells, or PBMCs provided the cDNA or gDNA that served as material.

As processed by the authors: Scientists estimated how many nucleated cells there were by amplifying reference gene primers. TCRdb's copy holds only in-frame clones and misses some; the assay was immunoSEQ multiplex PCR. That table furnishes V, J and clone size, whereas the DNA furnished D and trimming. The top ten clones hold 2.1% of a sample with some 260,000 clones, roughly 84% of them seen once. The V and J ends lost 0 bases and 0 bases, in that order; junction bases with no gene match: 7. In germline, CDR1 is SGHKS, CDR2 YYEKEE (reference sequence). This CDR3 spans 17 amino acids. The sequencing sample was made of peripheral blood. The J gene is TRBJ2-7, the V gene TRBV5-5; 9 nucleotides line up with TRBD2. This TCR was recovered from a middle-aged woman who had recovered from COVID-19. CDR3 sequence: CASSLAGASGDSYEQYF. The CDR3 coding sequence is TGTGCCAGCAGCTTGGCCGGGGCTAGCGGGGACTCCTACGAGCAGTACTTC.